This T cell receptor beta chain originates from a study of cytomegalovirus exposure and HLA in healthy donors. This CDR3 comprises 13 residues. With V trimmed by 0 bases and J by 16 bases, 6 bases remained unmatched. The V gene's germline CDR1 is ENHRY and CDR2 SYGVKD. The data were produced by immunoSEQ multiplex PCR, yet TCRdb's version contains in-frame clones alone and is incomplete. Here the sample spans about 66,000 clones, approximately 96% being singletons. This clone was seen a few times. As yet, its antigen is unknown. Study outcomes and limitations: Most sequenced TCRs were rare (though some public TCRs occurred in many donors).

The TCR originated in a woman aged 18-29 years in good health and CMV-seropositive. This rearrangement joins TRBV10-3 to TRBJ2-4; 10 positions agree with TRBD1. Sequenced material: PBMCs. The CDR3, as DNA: TGTGCCATCAGTGAGTCAGGGACAGGGGACCGATACTTC. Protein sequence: CAISESGTGDRYF.